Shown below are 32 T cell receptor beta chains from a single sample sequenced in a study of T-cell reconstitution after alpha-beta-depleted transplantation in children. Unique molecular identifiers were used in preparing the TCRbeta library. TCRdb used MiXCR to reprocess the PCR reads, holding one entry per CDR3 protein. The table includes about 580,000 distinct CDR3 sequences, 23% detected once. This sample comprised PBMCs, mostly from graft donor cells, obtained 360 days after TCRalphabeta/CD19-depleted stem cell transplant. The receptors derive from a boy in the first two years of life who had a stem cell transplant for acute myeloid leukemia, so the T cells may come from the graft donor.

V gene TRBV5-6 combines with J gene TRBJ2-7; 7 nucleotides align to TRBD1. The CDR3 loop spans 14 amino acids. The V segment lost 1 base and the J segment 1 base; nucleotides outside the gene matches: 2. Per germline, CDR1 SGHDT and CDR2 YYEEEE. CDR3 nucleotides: TGTGCCAGCAGCTTGAAGGGACAGTCCTACGAGCAGTACGTC. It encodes CASSLKGQSYEQYV.

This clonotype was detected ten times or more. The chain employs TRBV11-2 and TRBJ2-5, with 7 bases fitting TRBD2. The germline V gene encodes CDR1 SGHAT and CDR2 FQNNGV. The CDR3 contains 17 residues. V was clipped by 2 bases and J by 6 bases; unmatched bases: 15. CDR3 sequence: CASSLKTETSTEKTQYF. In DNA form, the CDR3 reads TGTGCCAGCAGCTTAAAGACCGAGACTAGCACGGAAAAGACCCAGTACTTC.

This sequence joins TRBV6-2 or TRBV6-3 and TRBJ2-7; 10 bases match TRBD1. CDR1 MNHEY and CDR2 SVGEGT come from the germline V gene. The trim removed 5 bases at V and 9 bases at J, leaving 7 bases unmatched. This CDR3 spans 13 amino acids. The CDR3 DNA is TGTGCCAGCAGTCGGGACAGGGGATTCGCGCAGTACGTC. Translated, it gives CASSRDRGFAQYV.

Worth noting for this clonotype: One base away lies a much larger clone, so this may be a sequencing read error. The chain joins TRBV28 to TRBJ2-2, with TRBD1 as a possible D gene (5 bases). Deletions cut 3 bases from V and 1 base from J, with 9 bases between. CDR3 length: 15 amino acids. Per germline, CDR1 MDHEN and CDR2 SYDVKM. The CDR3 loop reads CASSFAGLNTGELFF. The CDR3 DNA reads TGTGCCAGCAGTTTTGCAGGGTTGAACACCGGGGAGCTGTTTTTT.

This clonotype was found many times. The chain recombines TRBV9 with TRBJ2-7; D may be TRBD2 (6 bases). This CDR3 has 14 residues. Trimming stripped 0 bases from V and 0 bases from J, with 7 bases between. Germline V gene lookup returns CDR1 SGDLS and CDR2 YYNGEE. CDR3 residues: CASSVGGDSYEQYF. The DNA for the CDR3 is TGTGCCAGCAGCGTAGGGGGGGACTCCTACGAGCAGTACTTC.

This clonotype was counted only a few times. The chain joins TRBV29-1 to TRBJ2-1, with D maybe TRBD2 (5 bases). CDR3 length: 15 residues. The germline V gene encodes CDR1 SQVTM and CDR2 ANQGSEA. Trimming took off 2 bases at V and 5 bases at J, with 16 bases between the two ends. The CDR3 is CSVEWTARRDNEQFF. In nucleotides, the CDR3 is TGCAGCGTTGAATGGACGGCTAGGCGGGACAATGAGCAGTTCTTC.

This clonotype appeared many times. In nucleotides, the CDR3 is TGCAGTGCTAGGAGGAGCGGGGGTTTCTACAATGAGCAGTTCTTC. Its translation: CSARRSGGFYNEQFF. This sequence joins TRBV20-1 and TRBJ2-1; 8 bases are a match to TRBD2. The CDR3 runs 15 residues. The J segment lost 3 bases and the V segment lost 3 bases, leaving 7 bases of the junction unmatched. Germline V gene sequence: CDR1 DFQATT, CDR2 SNEGSKA (reference sequence).

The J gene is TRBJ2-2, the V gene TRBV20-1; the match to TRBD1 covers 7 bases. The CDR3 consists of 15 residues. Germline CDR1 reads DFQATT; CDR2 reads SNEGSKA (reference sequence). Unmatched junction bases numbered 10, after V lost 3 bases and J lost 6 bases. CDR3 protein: CSARASGTEAGELFF. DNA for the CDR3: TGCAGTGCTAGGGCCTCCGGGACAGAGGCCGGGGAGCTGTTTTTT.

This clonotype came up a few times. The DNA of the CDR3 is TGTGCCAGCAGCTTCGAACTAGTTCAAGGTAATGAGCAGTTCTTC. Its protein is CASSFELVQGNEQFF. The chain uses TRBV7-4 and TRBJ2-1, with D perhaps matching TRBD2 (5 bases). Germline V gene sequence: CDR1 SGHVT, CDR2 SQSDAQ. V lost 3 bases to trimming and J lost 7 bases, with 16 bases between them. CDR3 size: 15 residues.

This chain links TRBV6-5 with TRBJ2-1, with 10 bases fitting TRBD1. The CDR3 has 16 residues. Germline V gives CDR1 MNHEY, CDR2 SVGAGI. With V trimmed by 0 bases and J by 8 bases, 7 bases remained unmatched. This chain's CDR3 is CASSYSTGQGVYEQFF. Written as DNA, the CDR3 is TGTGCCAGCAGTTACTCGACAGGACAGGGGGTTTATGAGCAGTTCTTC.

This chain's CDR3 is CASSDHTQGTAQYF. CDR3 DNA: TGTGCCAGCAGTGACCATACACAGGGGACGGCCCAGTACTTC. The chain recombines TRBV25-1 with TRBJ2-5; 7 bases agree with TRBD1. With 3 bases clipped from V and 9 bases from J, the junction kept 10 bases outside the gene matches. Germline V gene sequence: CDR1 MGHDK, CDR2 SYGVNS. There are 14 residues in the CDR3.

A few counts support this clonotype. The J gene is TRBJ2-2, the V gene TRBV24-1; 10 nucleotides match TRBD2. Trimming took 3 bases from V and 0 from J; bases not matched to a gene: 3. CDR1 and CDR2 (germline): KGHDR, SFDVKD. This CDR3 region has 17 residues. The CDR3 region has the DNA TGTGCCACCAGTGATCTAGCGGGGGTAACGAACACCGGGGAGCTGTTTTTT. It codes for CATSDLAGVTNTGELFF.

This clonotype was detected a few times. Here the CDR3 reads CSASGDHPYEQYF. The DNA of the CDR3 is TGCAGTGCTAGCGGGGACCATCCCTACGAGCAGTACTTC. The chain recombines TRBV20-1 with TRBJ2-7, with D perhaps assigned TRBD1 or TRBD2 (5 bases each). Trimming removed 3 bases from V and 2 bases from J, with 11 bases in between. The CDR3 has 13 amino acids. Germline V lookup: CDR1 DFQATT, CDR2 SNEGSKA (reference sequence).

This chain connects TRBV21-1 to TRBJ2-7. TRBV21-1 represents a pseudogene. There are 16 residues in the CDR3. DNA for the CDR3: TGTGCCAGCAGTCGAAACTTGGCAGGACTGCCTAACGAGCAGTACTTC. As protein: CASSRNLAGLPNEQYF.

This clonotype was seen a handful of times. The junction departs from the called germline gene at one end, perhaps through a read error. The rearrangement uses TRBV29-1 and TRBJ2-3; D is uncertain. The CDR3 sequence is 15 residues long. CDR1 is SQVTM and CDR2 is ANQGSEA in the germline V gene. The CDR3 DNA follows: TGCAGCGTGGAAGGGATCCCCGGCCCCACAGATACGCAGTATTTT. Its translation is CSVEGIPGPTDTQYF.

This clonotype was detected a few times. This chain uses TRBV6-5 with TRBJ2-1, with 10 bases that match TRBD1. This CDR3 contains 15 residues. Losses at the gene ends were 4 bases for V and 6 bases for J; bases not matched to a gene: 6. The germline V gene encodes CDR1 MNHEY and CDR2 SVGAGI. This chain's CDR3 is CASSWKGQGSNEQFF. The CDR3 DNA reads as TGTGCCAGCAGTTGGAAGGGACAGGGGAGCAATGAGCAGTTCTTC.

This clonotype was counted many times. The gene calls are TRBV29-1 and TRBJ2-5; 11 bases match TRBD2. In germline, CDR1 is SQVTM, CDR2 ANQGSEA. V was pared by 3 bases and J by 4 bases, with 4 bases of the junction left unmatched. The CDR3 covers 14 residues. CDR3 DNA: TGCAGCGTTGATTTTACTAGCGGGGGAGAGACCCAGTACTTC. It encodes CSVDFTSGGETQYF. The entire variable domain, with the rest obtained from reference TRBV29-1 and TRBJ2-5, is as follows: SAVISQKPSRDICQRGTSLTIQCQVDSQVTMMFWYRQQPGQSLTLIATANQGSEATYESGFVIDKFPISRPNLTFSTLTVSNMSPEDSSIYLCSVDFTSGGETQYFGPGTRLLVL.

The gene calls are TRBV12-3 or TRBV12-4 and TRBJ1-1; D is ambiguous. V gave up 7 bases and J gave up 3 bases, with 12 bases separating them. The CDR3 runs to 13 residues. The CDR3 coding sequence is TGTGCCAGCATCCTAGCCCGCTACACTGAAGCTTTCTTT. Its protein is CASILARYTEAFF.

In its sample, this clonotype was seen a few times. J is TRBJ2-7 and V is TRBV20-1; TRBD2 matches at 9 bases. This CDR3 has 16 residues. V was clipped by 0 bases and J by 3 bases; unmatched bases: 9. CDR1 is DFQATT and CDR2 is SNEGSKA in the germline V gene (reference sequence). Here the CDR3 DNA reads TGCAGTGCTAGAGATGATGGGACTAGCTGGCGCTACGAGCAGTACTTC. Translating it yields CSARDDGTSWRYEQYF.

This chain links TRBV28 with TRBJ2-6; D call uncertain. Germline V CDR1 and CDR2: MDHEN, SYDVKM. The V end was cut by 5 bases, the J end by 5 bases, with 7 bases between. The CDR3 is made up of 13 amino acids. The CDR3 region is CASSPRWANVLTF. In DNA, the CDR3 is TGTGCCAGCAGTCCCCGATGGGCCAACGTCCTGACTTTC.

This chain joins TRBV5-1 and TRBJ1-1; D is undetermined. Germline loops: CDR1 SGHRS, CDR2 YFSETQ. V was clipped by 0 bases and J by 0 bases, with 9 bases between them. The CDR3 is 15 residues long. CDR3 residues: CASSLGRRLNTEAFF. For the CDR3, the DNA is TGCGCCAGCAGCTTGGGTAGACGGCTGAACACTGAAGCTTTCTTT.

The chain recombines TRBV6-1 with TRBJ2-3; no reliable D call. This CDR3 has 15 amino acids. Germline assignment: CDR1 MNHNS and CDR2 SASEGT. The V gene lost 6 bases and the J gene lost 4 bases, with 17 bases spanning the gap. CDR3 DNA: TGTGCCAGCAGGCGACAAGGCCCCCGGGCAGATACGCAGTATTTT. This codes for CASRRQGPRADTQYF.

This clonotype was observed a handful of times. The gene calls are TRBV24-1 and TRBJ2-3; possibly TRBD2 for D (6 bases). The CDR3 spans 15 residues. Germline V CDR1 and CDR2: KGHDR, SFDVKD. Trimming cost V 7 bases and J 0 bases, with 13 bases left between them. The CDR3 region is CATRGRRGSTDTQYF. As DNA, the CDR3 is TGTGCCACCAGAGGGAGGCGGGGAAGCACAGATACGCAGTATTTT.

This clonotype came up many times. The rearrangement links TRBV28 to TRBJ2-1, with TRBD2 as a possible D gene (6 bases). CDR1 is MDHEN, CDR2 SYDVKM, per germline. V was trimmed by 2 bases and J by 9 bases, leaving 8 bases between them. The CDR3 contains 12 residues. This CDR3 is CASSLPGVEQFF. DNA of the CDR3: TGTGCCAGCAGTTTACCGGGAGTTGAGCAGTTCTTC.

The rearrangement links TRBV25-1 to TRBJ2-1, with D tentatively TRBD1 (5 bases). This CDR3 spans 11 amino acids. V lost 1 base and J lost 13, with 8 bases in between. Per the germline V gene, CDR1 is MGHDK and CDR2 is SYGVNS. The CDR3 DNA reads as TGTGCCAGCAGTGAATCTCGGACACAGTTCTTC. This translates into CASSESRTQFF.

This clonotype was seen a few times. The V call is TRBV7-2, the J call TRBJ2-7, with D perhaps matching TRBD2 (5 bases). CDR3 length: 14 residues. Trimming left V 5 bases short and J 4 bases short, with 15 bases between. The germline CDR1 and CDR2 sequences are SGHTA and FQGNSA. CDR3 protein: CASSPGRPLYEQYF. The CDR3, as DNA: TGTGCCAGCAGCCCGGGGAGACCATTATACGAGCAGTACTTC.

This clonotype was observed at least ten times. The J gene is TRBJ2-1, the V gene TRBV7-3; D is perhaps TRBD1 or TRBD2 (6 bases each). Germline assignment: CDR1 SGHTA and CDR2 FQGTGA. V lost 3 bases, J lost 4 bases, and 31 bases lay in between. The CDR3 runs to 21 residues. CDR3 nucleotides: TGTGCCAGCAGCTTTCCCCACAAGACTAGTCTTAATGTAGGGGGTTACAATGAGCAGTTCTTC. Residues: CASSFPHKTSLNVGGYNEQFF.

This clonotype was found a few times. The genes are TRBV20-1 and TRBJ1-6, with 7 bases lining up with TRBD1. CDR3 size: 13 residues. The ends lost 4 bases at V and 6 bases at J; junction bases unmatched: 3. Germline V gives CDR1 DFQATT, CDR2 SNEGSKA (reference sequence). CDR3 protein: CSAIGTANSPLHF. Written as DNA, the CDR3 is TGCAGTGCTATTGGGACAGCTAATTCACCCCTCCACTTT.

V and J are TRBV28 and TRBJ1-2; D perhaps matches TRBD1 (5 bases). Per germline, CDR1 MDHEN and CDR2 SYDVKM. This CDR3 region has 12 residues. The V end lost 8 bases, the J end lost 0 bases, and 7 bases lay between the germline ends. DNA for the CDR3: TGTGCCAGCGGGACTTCTAACTATGGCTACACCTTC. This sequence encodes CASGTSNYGYTF.

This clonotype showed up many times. The CDR3 bases are TGTGCCATCAGTGAGTCGCAAGGTAACAGTCCCCAGCATTTT. Protein product: CAISESQGNSPQHF. The V call is TRBV10-3, the J call TRBJ1-5, with unresolved D. CDR3 size: 14 residues. Per germline, CDR1 ENHRY and CDR2 SYGVKD. V was trimmed by 0 bases and J by 10 bases, leaving 13 bases between them.

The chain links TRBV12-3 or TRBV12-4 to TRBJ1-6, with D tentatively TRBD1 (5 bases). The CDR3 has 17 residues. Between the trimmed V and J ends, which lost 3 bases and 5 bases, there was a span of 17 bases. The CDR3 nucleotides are TGTGCCAGCAGTTTCCCGGACATCCCGACGGATAATTCACCCCTCCACTTT. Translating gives CASSFPDIPTDNSPLHF.

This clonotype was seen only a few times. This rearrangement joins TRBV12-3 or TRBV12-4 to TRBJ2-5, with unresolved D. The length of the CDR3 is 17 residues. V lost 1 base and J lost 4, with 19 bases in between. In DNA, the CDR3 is TGTGCCAGCAGTTTAGGAAAGGAAACACTACGTCGAGAGACCCAGTACTTC. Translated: CASSLGKETLRRETQYF.